Listed below are T cell receptor beta chains from one sample, sequenced in a study of blood T cells in healthy people across ages. TCRdb called the 5' RACE reads again in MiXCR, with one record for every CDR3 protein. The sample lists hundreds of thousands of distinct CDR3 sequences, 58% seen once, with around 37% in the top ten. The specimen was blood. Receptors originate from a man aged 55 to 70 in good health. Each CDR3 is given without its conserved first and last residue. The order of the fields is J gene, V gene, CDR3 protein.

j_call: TRBJ1-1; v_call: TRBV5-5; cdr3_aa: ASSLVGRATETF
j_call: TRBJ1-1; v_call: TRBV29-1; cdr3_aa: SVWTGGANTEAF
j_call: TRBJ2-7; v_call: TRBV20-1; cdr3_aa: SARRTSGYEQY
j_call: TRBJ1-6; v_call: TRBV6-4; cdr3_aa: ASSDSIGSPLH
j_call: TRBJ2-7; v_call: TRBV6-1; cdr3_aa: ASSELSGYTYEQY
j_call: TRBJ2-1; v_call: TRBV5-1; cdr3_aa: ASSDRVEGQF
j_call: TRBJ2-1; v_call: TRBV2; cdr3_aa: ASRTTGGVNEQF
j_call: TRBJ2-5; v_call: TRBV3-1; cdr3_aa: ASSRDGRLEGIETQY
j_call: TRBJ2-5; v_call: TRBV5-1; cdr3_aa: ASSLELGTGETQY
j_call: TRBJ2-3; v_call: TRBV4-1; cdr3_aa: ASSQEWLAGEDTQY
j_call: TRBJ2-1; v_call: TRBV10-3; cdr3_aa: AIRGGLVDEQF
j_call: TRBJ1-5; v_call: TRBV2; cdr3_aa: ASSEGYSNQPQH
j_call: TRBJ2-2; v_call: TRBV6-6; cdr3_aa: ASSPSGANTGELF
j_call: TRBJ2-5; v_call: TRBV7-8; cdr3_aa: ASRAGLSQETQY
j_call: TRBJ2-3; v_call: TRBV9; cdr3_aa: ASSVARLAGAGDTQY
j_call: TRBJ1-4; v_call: TRBV15; cdr3_aa: ATSPQDRAEKLF
j_call: TRBJ2-2; v_call: TRBV20-1; cdr3_aa: SAGRGTNTGELF
j_call: TRBJ2-7; v_call: TRBV25-1; cdr3_aa: ASSDGSWEYEQY
j_call: TRBJ2-7; v_call: TRBV28; cdr3_aa: ASSPAGQGTYEQY
j_call: TRBJ1-2; v_call: TRBV7-9; cdr3_aa: ASSLLIGPSGYT
j_call: TRBJ1-5; v_call: TRBV29-1; cdr3_aa: SVHSRDISQPQH
j_call: TRBJ2-2; v_call: TRBV29-1; cdr3_aa: SVWLPPMIGNTGELF
j_call: NA; v_call: TRBV2; cdr3_aa: ASNNRQGETQY
j_call: TRBJ1-6; v_call: TRBV4-1; cdr3_aa: ASSQEGADPAYPLH
j_call: NA; v_call: TRBV20-1; cdr3_aa: SASPGGQETQY
j_call: TRBJ2-1; v_call: TRBV2; cdr3_aa: ASGDPWNEQF
j_call: TRBJ1-2; v_call: TRBV14; cdr3_aa: ASSQVWRDRRGYT
j_call: TRBJ1-4; v_call: TRBV5-1; cdr3_aa: ASSETGTAWGANEKLF
j_call: NA; v_call: TRBV7-9; cdr3_aa: ASSLGQSSYNEQY
j_call: TRBJ2-7; v_call: TRBV29-1; cdr3_aa: SVAFSGSYEQY
j_call: TRBJ2-1; v_call: TRBV7-2; cdr3_aa: ASSLSPRGGREQF
j_call: TRBJ2-7; v_call: TRBV29-1; cdr3_aa: SAAVEGSRGRRY
j_call: TRBJ1-2; v_call: TRBV6-1; cdr3_aa: ASRRDADYGYT
j_call: TRBJ2-4; v_call: TRBV18; cdr3_aa: ASSPQLPPKNIQY
j_call: TRBJ2-3; v_call: TRBV12-5; cdr3_aa: ASGLLSGDTQY
j_call: TRBJ2-7; v_call: TRBV20-1; cdr3_aa: SARDQGTPAGEQY
j_call: TRBJ2-7; v_call: TRBV20-1; cdr3_aa: SAAPSGTYEQY
j_call: TRBJ2-1; v_call: TRBV29-1; cdr3_aa: SAKGQGRSNEQF
j_call: TRBJ2-5; v_call: TRBV6-1; cdr3_aa: ASTERVETQY
j_call: TRBJ2-1; v_call: TRBV6-5; cdr3_aa: ASTPPRGLRNEQF
j_call: TRBJ2-1; v_call: TRBV20-1; cdr3_aa: SARDLASGYNEQF
j_call: TRBJ1-1; v_call: TRBV29-1; cdr3_aa: SVDNGGTGTEAF
j_call: TRBJ2-1; v_call: TRBV10-2; cdr3_aa: ASSEQGALGEQF
j_call: TRBJ1-6; v_call: TRBV10-3; cdr3_aa: AISEGTGYSPLH
j_call: TRBJ1-4; v_call: TRBV4-1; cdr3_aa: ASSEGRGSDEKLF
j_call: TRBJ1-4; v_call: TRBV19; cdr3_aa: ASAPGRTYRDGGKLF
j_call: TRBJ2-3; v_call: TRBV12-3/TRBV12-4; cdr3_aa: ASRTRGTDTQY
j_call: TRBJ2-1; v_call: TRBV4-1; cdr3_aa: ASSQFAPTGALYNEQF
j_call: TRBJ1-5; v_call: TRBV28; cdr3_aa: ASRPEWGRRNHRGINNQPQH